The 8 T cell receptor beta chains presented below share a single source sample, sequenced in a study of molecular identifiers for immune sequencing clone quantification. MiXCR, run by TCRdb on the PCR reads, gives a single entry per CDR3 protein. Of approximately 320,000 distinct CDR3 sequences detected, roughly 23% appear once; the ten largest clones hold about 0.73%. Source material: naive CD8+ T cells from blood, with Jurkat cell RNA spiked in. Indicated subset: FACS-sorted CD8+CD4-CCR7+CD45RA+ naive T cells. These receptors all come from a human donor in good health. Some libraries in this study had Jurkat cell RNA spiked in.

As to this clonotype: This may be a read error: a much more frequent sequence differs by one nucleotide. V and J are TRBV12-3 or TRBV12-4 and TRBJ2-5, with D perhaps matching TRBD2 (7 bases). The CDR3 consists of 14 residues. With 8 bases removed from V and 5 bases from J, the gap between germline ends came to 18 bases. CDR3 nucleotides: TGTGCCAGCGCTACGGCGGGGGCTGCGGAGACCCAGTACTTC. It encodes CASATAGAAETQYF.

This clonotype appeared a few times. This chain joins TRBV27 and TRBJ2-7; unclear D gene. The CDR3 extends over 13 amino acids. V was trimmed by 3 bases and J by 3 bases, leaving 9 bases between them. The V gene's germline CDR1 is MNHEY and CDR2 SMNVEV (reference sequence). CDR3 region: CASSFRLLYEQYF. The CDR3, as DNA: TGTGCCAGCAGTTTTCGGCTCCTCTACGAGCAGTACTTC.

The genes are TRBV14 and TRBJ1-3; D unresolved. Trimming pared 2 bases from V and 5 bases from J, leaving 4 bases between. Germline V gene data show CDR1 as SGHDN and CDR2 as FVKESK. The CDR3 totals 12 residues. In DNA, the CDR3 is TGTGCCAGCAGCCAATCCAGAAACACCATATATTTT. This sequence encodes CASSQSRNTIYF.

The chain uses TRBV6-2 or TRBV6-3 and TRBJ2-1, with TRBD2 matching 7 bases. Losses at the gene ends were 2 bases for V and 3 bases for J; bases not matched to a gene: 4. From germline, CDR1 is MNHEY and CDR2 SVGEGT. The length of the CDR3 is 15 residues. The CDR3 protein is CASSYGASGYNEQFF. CDR3 nucleotide sequence: TGTGCCAGCAGTTACGGGGCTAGCGGCTACAATGAGCAGTTCTTC.

In nucleotides, the CDR3 is TGCAGTGCTAGAGAAGAGGGGTCCCGCGAGACCCAGTACTTC. Translating it yields CSAREEGSRETQYF. The rearrangement uses TRBV20-1 and TRBJ2-5; D tentatively fits TRBD1 or TRBD2 (5 bases each). The ends were cut back, 0 bases at V and 5 bases at J, with 13 bases in the middle. Germline V CDR1 and CDR2: DFQATT, SNEGSKA (reference sequence). The CDR3 loop spans 14 amino acids.

The chain links TRBV12-3 or TRBV12-4 to TRBJ2-7; D gene uncertain. Trimming removed 3 bases from V and 4 bases from J, with 7 bases in between. The CDR3 runs to 12 residues. This chain's CDR3 is CASSFSQYEQYF. The CDR3 coding sequence is TGTGCCAGCAGTTTCAGTCAGTACGAGCAGTACTTC.

This chain connects TRBV2 to TRBJ2-3; 9 nucleotides align to TRBD1. From germline, CDR1 is SNHLY and CDR2 FYNNEI. CDR3 size: 17 residues. V lost 2 bases and J lost 12; bases outside the gene matches: 18. CDR3 amino acids: CASSEIRDRAATDAQYF. CDR3 bases: TGTGCCAGCAGTGAAATCAGGGACAGGGCTGCCACAGATGCACAGTATTTT.

A word on this clonotype: A much larger clone lies one base from this, so it may be a read error. The chain links TRBV7-8 to TRBJ2-5; 8 nucleotides align to TRBD1. CDR1 SGHVS and CDR2 FQNEAQ come from the germline V gene. V lost 11 bases, J lost 1 base, and 12 bases stayed unmatched. The CDR3 is 15 residues long. DNA for the CDR3: TGTGCCTCTAGATGGGCAGGGGGCTTCCAAGAGACCCAGTACTTC. Amino acid sequence: CASRWAGGFQETQYF.